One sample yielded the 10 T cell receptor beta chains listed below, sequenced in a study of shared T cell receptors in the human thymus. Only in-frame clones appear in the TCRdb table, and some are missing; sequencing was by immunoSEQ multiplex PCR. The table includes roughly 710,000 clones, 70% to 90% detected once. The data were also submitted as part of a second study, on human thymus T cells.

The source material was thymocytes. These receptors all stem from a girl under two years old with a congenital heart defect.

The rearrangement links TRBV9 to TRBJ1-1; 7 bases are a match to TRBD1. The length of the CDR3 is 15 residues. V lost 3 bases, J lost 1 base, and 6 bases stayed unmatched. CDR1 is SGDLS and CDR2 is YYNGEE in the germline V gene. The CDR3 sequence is CASSARQGPNTEAFF. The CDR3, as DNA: TGTGCCAGCAGCGCGCGACAGGGACCGAACACTGAAGCTTTCTTT.

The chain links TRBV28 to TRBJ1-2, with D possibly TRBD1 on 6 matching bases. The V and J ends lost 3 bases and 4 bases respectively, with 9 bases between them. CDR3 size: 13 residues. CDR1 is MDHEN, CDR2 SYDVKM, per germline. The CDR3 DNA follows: TGTGCCAGCAGTTTTCAGGGGACCTATGGCTACACCTTC. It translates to CASSFQGTYGYTF.

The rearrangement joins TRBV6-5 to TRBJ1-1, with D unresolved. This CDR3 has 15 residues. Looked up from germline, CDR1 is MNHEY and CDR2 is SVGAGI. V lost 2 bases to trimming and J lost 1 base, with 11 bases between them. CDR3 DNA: TGTGCCAGCAGTTACGCGCACGAGAAGAACACTGAAGCTTTCTTT. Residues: CASSYAHEKNTEAFF.

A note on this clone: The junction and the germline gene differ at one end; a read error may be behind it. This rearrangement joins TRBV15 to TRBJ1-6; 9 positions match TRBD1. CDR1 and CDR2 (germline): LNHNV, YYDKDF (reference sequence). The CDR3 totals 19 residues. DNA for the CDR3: TGTGTCACCAGCAGAGTCGGGGGACAGGGCGCCCCTTCGACTTCACCCCTCCACTTT. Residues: CVTSRVGGQGAPSTSPLHF.

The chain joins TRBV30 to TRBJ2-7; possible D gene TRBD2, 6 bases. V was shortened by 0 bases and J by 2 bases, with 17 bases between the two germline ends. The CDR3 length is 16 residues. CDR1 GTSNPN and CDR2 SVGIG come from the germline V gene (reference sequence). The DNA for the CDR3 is TGTGCCTGGAGTGTAAGTGGGCAGCGGGCTCCCTACGAGCAGTACTTC. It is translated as CAWSVSGQRAPYEQYF.

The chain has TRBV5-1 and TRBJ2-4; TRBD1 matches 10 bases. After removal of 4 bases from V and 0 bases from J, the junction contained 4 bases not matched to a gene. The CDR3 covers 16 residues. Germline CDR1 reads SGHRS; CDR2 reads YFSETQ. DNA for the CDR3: TGCGCCAGCAGCACTGGACAGGGGGTAGCCAAAAACATTCAGTACTTC. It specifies CASSTGQGVAKNIQYF.

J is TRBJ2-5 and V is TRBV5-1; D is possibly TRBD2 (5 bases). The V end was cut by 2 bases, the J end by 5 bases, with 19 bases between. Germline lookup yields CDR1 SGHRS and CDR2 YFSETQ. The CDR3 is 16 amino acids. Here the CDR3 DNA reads TGCGCCAGCAGCTTCACCCCGGGGATAGTTAGGGAGACCCAGTACTTC. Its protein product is CASSFTPGIVRETQYF. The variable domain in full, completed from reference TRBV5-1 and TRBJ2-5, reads KAGVTQTPRYLIKTRGQQVTLSCSPISGHRSVSWYQQTPGQGLQFLFEYFSETQRNKGNFPGRFSGRQFSNSRSEMNVSTLELGDSALYLCASSFTPGIVRETQYFGPGTRLLVL.

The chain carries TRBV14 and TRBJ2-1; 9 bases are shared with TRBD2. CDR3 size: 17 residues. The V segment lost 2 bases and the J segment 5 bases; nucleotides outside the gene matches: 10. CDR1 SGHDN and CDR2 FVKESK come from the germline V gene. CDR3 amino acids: CASSQLRGGGPNNEQFF. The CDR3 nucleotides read TGTGCCAGCAGCCAATTGCGCGGGGGGGGACCGAACAATGAGCAGTTCTTC.

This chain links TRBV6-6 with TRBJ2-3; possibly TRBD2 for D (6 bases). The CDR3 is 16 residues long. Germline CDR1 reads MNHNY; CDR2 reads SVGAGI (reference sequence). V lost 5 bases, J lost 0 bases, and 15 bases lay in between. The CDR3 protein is CASSPNQRASTDTQYF. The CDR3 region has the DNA TGTGCCAGCAGTCCTAACCAGCGGGCTAGCACAGATACGCAGTATTTT.

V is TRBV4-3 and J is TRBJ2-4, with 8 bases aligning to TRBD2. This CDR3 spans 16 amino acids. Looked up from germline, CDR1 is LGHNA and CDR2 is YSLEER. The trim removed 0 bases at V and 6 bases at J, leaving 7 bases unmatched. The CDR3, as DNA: TGCGCCAGCAGCCAAGATCGAGGCGCGGGGGGAAACATTCAGTACTTC. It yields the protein CASSQDRGAGGNIQYF.